A selection of T cell receptor beta chains follows, all from one sample in a study of blood T cell repertoires in COVID-19. Method: immunoSEQ multiplex PCR; TCRdb's copy keeps in-frame clones and lacks some. The data hold 160,000 or so clones, with roughly 84% observed a single time. Material: PBMCs or T cells enriched from blood (not recorded which). Source of these receptors: a man aged 55-75 years who had recovered from COVID-19. Each CDR3 is given with its conserved first and last residue. A D gene is named only where the DNA matches it firmly. Clone size is stated in some rows and not others, as once, few, many or a class when expanded.

TRBJ2-3 | TRBV28 | NA | once | TGTGCCAGCACCCTGACAGGACGCACAGATACGCAGTATTTT | CASTLTGRTDTQYF
TRBJ2-7 | TRBV11-2 | NA | NA | TGTGCCAGCAGCTTAGAACTCTACGAGCAGTACTTC | CASSLELYEQYF
TRBJ2-7 | TRBV2 | TRBD1 | few | TGTGCCAGCGCGACAGGGGGCCTTAACGAGCAGTACTTC | CASATGGLNEQYF
TRBJ2-7 | TRBV12-5 | NA | NA | TGTGCTAGTGGTTTTATACAGGGTGGAAGCTCCTACGAGCAGTACTTC | CASGFIQGGSSYEQYF
TRBJ2-2 | TRBV5-1 | NA | NA | TGCGCCAGCAGCTTGGGACTGGGCGGGGAGCTGTTTTTT | CASSLGLGGELFF
TRBJ2-5 | TRBV14 | TRBD1 | NA | TGTGCCAGCAGCCAGCTGGGACAGAGGGAGACCCAGTACTTC | CASSQLGQRETQYF
TRBJ1-2 | TRBV10-2 | NA | NA | TGCGCCAGCAGGGAACACGGGGACTATGGCTACACCTTC | CASREHGDYGYTF
TRBJ1-5 | TRBV6-1 | NA | NA | TGTGCCAGCAGTGATCAGGGCCTTCCTACTTTTCGTTATCAGCCCCAGCATTTT | CASSDQGLPTFRYQPQHF
TRBJ1-5 | TRBV24-1 | TRBD1 | NA | TGTGCCACCAGCCCATCGAGGACAGGAAAAAATCAGCCCCAGCATTTT | CATSPSRTGKNQPQHF
TRBJ2-5 | TRBV7-2 | TRBD2 | NA | TGTGCCAGCAGCCCGCGACTAGCGGGAGGAGAGACCCAGTACTTC | CASSPRLAGGETQYF
TRBJ2-5 | TRBV2 | NA | once | TGTGCCAGCAGGACTAGATTCCAGTACTTC | CASRTRFQYF
TRBJ2-5 | TRBV15 | TRBD2 | NA | TGTGCCACCAGCAAGCGGGGGGAACCGCAAGAGACCCAGTACTTC | CATSKRGEPQETQYF
TRBJ2-3 | TRBV10-3 | NA | NA | TGTGCCATCAGTGAGTCGGGTGGGGCCGCAGATACGCAGTATTTT | CAISESGGAADTQYF
TRBJ2-7 | TRBV5-1 | TRBD1 | NA | TGCGCCAGCAGCTTGGTGGGACAGGGAGCCTACGAGCAGTACTTC | CASSLVGQGAYEQYF
TRBJ1-1 | TRBV9 | NA | NA | TGTGCCAGCAGCGTAGGGGCAGGGGCGGACACTGAAGCTTTCTTT | CASSVGAGADTEAFF
TRBJ1-1 | TRBV29-1 | TRBD1 | NA | TGCAGCGTTAAGACGACAGGGAGTAACACTGAAGCTTTCTTT | CSVKTTGSNTEAFF
TRBJ1-5 | TRBV28 | NA | once | TGTGCCAGCAGCCGATTACAGGGACGGAGTCAGCCCCAGCATTTT | CASSRLQGRSQPQHF
TRBJ1-2 | TRBV7-6 | NA | once | TGTGCCAGCAGCTTATTCGGAGGAAGCCCTAATGGCTACACCTTC | CASSLFGGSPNGYTF
TRBJ2-2 | TRBV2 | TRBD2 | once | TGTGCCAGCAGTGAACTAGCGGGAAACACCGGGGAGCTGTTTTTT | CASSELAGNTGELFF
TRBJ2-2 | TRBV18 | TRBD1 | NA | TGTGCCAGCTCACCGTATCGGGACAGCACCGGGGAGCTGTTTTTT | CASSPYRDSTGELFF
TRBJ2-2 | TRBV5-1 | TRBD1 | NA | TGCGCCAGCAGCCTAACAGGGGGAGACACCGGGGAGCTGTTTTTT | CASSLTGGDTGELFF
TRBJ1-5 | TRBV12-2 | NA | once | TGTGCAAGTCGGCTAGAGAATCAGCCCCAGCATTTT | CASRLENQPQHF
TRBJ1-2 | TRBV30 | TRBD1 | NA | TGTGCCTGGAGTTCTGGGACAGAATACACTTTCTATGGCTACACCTTC | CAWSSGTEYTFYGYTF
TRBJ2-5 | TRBV5-5 | TRBD2 | once | TGTGCCAGCAGCTTGGGGCCGGGGGGAATTAGCTTACAAGAGACCCAGTACTTC | CASSLGPGGISLQETQYF
TRBJ2-5 | TRBV7-2 | TRBD1 | NA | TGTGCCAGCAGCTTGGGACAGGGCGTAGTAAGAGGGGGCCAGTACTTC | CASSLGQGVVRGGQYF
TRBJ1-1 | TRBV4-1 | TRBD1 | NA | TGCGCCAGCAGCCACCGGGACAGGGCTGAAGCTTTCTTT | CASSHRDRAEAFF
TRBJ2-2 | TRBV5-4 | TRBD2 | NA | TGTGCCAGCAGCTCCCCGACTAGCGGGAGGGCCGGGGAGCTGTTTTTT | CASSSPTSGRAGELFF
TRBJ2-3 | TRBV5-1 | TRBD2 | NA | TGCGCCAGCAGCTCGGGACTAGCGGGAGGGGTCACAGATACGCAGTATTTT | CASSSGLAGGVTDTQYF
TRBJ2-7 | TRBV6-5 | TRBD1 | many | TGTGCCAGCAGGAGGGACAGGGATTCCTACGAGCAGTACTTC | CASRRDRDSYEQYF
TRBJ2-1 | TRBV27 | NA | NA | TGTGCCAGCACTTTGGGGCTACAATCTTACAATGAGCAGTTCTTC | CASTLGLQSYNEQFF
TRBJ2-3 | TRBV9 | NA | NA | TGTGCCAGCAGCTTGGACTATTCCGATACGCAGTATTTT | CASSLDYSDTQYF
TRBJ2-7 | TRBV7-9 | NA | NA | TGTGCCAGCAGCTTAGTCGCGGGGAGCTCCTACGAGCAGTACTTC | CASSLVAGSSYEQYF
TRBJ2-1 | TRBV23-1 | TRBD1 | NA | TGCGCCAGCAGTCAAGGGGACAGGCCGGACTCCTACAATGAGCAGTTCTTC | CASSQGDRPDSYNEQFF
TRBJ2-3 | TRBV28 | TRBD2 | NA | TGTGCCAGTACTATAGCGGGAGGGCCTTCCACAGATACGCAGTATTTT | CASTIAGGPSTDTQYF
TRBJ2-1 | TRBV7-8 | TRBD2 | few | TGTGCCAGCAGCTTAGCAGCGGGGAGCTCCTACAATGAGCAGTTCTTC | CASSLAAGSSYNEQFF
TRBJ2-5 | TRBV6-5 | TRBD1 | NA | TGTGCCAGCAGTCGTGGGACAGGATTTTTGGAGACCCAGTACTTC | CASSRGTGFLETQYF
TRBJ2-7 | TRBV9 | NA | NA | TGTGCCAGCAGCGTAGGGGGGCAGGTCTCCTACGAGCAGTACTTC | CASSVGGQVSYEQYF